The rows below give T cell receptor beta chains drawn from one sample of a study of cytomegalovirus exposure and HLA in healthy donors. Assay used: immunoSEQ multiplex PCR; TCRdb lists only in-frame clones, some missing. Of about 160,000 clones listed, under 90% are singletons. Sequenced material: PBMCs. Receptors were obtained from a young man in good health and CMV-seropositive. CDR3s include the opening cysteine and the closing phenylalanine or tryptophan. The D gene is left open where the match is weak. Some rows have no size entry. The others give once, few or many, or a class for an expanded clone.

clone_size	v_call	j_call	d_call	cdr3_nt	cdr3_aa
.	TRBV29-1	TRBJ1-3	.	TGCAGCGTTCGCTTGGAGGGGAGGAAAGGAAACACCATATATTTT	CSVRLEGRKGNTIYF
once	TRBV28	TRBJ1-5	TRBD1	TGTGCCAGCAACTACCGGACAGGGCCTCAGCCCCAGCATTTT	CASNYRTGPQPQHF
.	TRBV7-6	TRBJ2-7	.	TGTGCCAGCAGTTCCAGATCCGGGGGTAGGAACGAGCAGTACTTC	CASSSRSGGRNEQYF
.	TRBV21-1	TRBJ2-7	.	TGTGCCAGCAGCAAAGGCTTAGCGGGGCCAGCCTACGAGCAGTACTTC	CASSKGLAGPAYEQYF
.	TRBV7-3	TRBJ2-3	TRBD2	TGTGCCAGCAGCTTATTCGGGGAGGGCAGGACAGATACGCAGTATTTT	CASSLFGEGRTDTQYF
.	TRBV18	TRBJ1-3	TRBD1	TGTGCCAGCTCACCAGTCCCCTTCGACAGGGCTTCTGGAAACACCATATATTTT	CASSPVPFDRASGNTIYF
.	TRBV9	TRBJ2-1	TRBD2	TGTGCCAGCAGCGTATCAGAGACTAGCGGGATTGAGCAGTTCTTC	CASSVSETSGIEQFF
.	TRBV7-9	TRBJ1-4	TRBD1	TGTGCCAGCAGCCGCACCTCAGGGGGCACTAATGAAAAACTGTTTTTT	CASSRTSGGTNEKLFF
.	TRBV7-9	TRBJ2-5	.	TGTGCCAGCAGCCAACCACAGGGTTGGGAGACCCAGTACTTC	CASSQPQGWETQYF
.	TRBV4-2	TRBJ1-2	.	TGTGCCAGCAGCCAATCCCTGGGGGGTGCACTCTATGGCTACACCTTC	CASSQSLGGALYGYTF
.	TRBV7-9	TRBJ2-1	TRBD2	TGTGCCAGCAGCCCCCAAACGGGACTAGATGGCAATGAGCAGTTCTTC	CASSPQTGLDGNEQFF
.	TRBV4-1	TRBJ2-1	TRBD1	TGCGCCAGCAGCCACGACAGGGGAAACAATGAGCAGTTCTTC	CASSHDRGNNEQFF
.	TRBV5-4	TRBJ2-1	TRBD2	TGTGCCAGCAGCCCATCGCTAGCGGGAGATTCGGTTGAGCAGTTCTTC	CASSPSLAGDSVEQFF
.	TRBV5-1	TRBJ2-5	.	TGCGCCAGCAGCCAAAGTACAGGGTTCGAGACCCAGTACTTC	CASSQSTGFETQYF
.	TRBV6-1	TRBJ2-2	.	TGTGCCAGCAGCGACGGTACAGGGTACACCGGGGAGCTGTTTTTT	CASSDGTGYTGELFF
.	TRBV5-1	TRBJ2-1	.	TGCGCCAGCAGCTTGGCCTTCGCGGACAATGAGCAGTTCTTC	CASSLAFADNEQFF
.	TRBV5-1	TRBJ2-7	TRBD1	TGCGCCAGCGGAGTACAGGGGGGTAGCGAGCAGTACTTC	CASGVQGGSEQYF
.	TRBV9	TRBJ2-7	.	TGTGCCAGCAGCGTAGATCAGGGTTTTTTCTACGAGCAGTACTTC	CASSVDQGFFYEQYF